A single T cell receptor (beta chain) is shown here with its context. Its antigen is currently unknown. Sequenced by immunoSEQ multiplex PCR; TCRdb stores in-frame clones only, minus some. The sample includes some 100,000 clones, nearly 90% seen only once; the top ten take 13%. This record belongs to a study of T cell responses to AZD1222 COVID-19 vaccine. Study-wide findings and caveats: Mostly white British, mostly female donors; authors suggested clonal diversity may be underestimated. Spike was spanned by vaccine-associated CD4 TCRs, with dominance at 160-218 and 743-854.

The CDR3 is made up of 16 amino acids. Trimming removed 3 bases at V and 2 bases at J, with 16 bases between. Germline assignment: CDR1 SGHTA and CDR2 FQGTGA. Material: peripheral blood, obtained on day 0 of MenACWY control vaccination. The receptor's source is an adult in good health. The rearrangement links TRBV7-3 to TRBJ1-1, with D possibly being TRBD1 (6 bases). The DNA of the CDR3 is TGTGCCAGCAGCTTCACAGGGATGGGGAGAAACACTGAAGCTTTCTTT. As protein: CASSFTGMGRNTEAFF.